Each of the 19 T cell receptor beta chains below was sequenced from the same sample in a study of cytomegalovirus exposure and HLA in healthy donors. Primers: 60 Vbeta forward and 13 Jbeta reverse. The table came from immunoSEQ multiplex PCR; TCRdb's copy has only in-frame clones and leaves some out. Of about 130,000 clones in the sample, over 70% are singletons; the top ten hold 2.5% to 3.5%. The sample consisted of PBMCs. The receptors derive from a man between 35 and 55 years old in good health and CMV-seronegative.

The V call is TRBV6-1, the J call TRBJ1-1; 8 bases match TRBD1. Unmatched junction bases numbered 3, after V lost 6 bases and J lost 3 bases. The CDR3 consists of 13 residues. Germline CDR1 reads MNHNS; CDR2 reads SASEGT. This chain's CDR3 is CASSHRGYTEAFF. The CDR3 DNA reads TGTGCCAGCAGCCACAGGGGGTACACTGAAGCTTTCTTT.

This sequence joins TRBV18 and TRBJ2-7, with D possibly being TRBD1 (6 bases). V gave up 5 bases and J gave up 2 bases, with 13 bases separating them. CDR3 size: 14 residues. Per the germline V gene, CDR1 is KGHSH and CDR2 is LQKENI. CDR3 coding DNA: TGTGCCAGCTCATCTCCTCAGGGGACCTACGAGCAGTACTTC. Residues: CASSSPQGTYEQYF.

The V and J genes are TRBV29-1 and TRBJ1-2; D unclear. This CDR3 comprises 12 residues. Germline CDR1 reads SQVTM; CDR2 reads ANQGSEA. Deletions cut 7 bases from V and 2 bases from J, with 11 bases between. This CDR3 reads CSAGLGNYGYTF. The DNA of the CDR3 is TGCAGCGCTGGACTGGGAAACTATGGCTACACCTTC.

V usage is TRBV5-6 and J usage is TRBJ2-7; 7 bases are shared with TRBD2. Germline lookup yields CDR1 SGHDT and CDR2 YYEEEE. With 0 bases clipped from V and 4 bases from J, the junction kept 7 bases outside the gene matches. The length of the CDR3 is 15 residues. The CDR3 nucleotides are TGTGCCAGCAGCTTGGCGCTAGCGGTAACATACGAGCAGTACTTC. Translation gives CASSLALAVTYEQYF. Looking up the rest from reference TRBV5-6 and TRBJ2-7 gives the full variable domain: DAGVTQSPTHLIKTRGQQVTLRCSPKSGHDTVSWYQQALGQGPQFIFQYYEEEERQRGNFPDRFSGHQFPNYSSELNVNALLLGDSALYLCASSLALAVTYEQYFGPGTRLTVT.

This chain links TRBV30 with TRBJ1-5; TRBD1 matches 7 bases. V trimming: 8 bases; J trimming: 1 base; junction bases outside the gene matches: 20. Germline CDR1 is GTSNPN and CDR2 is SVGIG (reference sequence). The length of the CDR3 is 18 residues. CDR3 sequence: CARSPVQGVMWSNQPQHF. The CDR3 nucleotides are TGTGCCCGCTCACCCGTCCAGGGGGTGATGTGGAGCAATCAGCCCCAGCATTTT.

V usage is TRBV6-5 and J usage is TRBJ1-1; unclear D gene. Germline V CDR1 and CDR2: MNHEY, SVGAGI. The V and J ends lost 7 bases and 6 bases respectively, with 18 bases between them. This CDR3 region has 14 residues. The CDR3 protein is CASIPVLGSPEAFF. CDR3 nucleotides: TGTGCCAGCATCCCCGTGCTTGGGAGTCCTGAAGCTTTCTTT.

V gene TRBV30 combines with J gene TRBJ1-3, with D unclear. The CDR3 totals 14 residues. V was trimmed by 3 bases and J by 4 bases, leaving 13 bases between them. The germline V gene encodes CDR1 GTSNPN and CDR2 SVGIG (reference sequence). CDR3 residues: CAWSRTAEGNTIYF. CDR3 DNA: TGTGCCTGGAGCCGCACTGCGGAAGGAAACACCATATATTTT.

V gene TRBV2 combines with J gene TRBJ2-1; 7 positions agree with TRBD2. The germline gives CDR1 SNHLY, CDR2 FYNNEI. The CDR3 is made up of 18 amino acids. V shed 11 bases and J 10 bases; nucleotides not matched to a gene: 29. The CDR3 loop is CARQDLVGYKRELNEQFF. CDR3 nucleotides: TGTGCCCGCCAGGACCTCGTCGGGTATAAGCGGGAATTGAACGAGCAGTTCTTC.

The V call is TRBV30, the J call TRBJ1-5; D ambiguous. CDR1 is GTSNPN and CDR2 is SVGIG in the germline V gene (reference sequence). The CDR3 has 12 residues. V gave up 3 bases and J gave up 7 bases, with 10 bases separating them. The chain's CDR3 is CAWSNSEQPQHF. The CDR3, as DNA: TGTGCCTGGAGCAACAGTGAACAGCCCCAGCATTTT.

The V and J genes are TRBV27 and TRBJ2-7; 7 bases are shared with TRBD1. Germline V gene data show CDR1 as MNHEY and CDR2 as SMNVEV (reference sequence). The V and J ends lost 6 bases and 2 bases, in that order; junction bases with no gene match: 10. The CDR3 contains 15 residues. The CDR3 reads CASSPGGEAPYEQYF. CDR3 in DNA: TGTGCCAGCAGCCCAGGGGGAGAAGCACCCTACGAGCAGTACTTC.

The CDR3 loop is CASSPQGFTDTQYF. The CDR3 region has the DNA TGTGCCAGCAGCCCACAGGGGTTCACAGATACGCAGTATTTT. The genes are TRBV7-8 and TRBJ2-3; 7 positions match TRBD1. This CDR3 is built from 14 residues. Germline assignment: CDR1 SGHVS and CDR2 FQNEAQ. V lost 5 bases to trimming and J lost 2 bases; unmatched junction nucleotides: 4.

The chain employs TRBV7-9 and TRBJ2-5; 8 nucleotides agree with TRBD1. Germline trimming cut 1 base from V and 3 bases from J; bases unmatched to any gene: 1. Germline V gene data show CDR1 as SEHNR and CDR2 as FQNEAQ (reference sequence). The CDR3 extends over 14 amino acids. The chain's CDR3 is CASSLGTGKETQYF. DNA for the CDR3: TGTGCCAGCAGCTTAGGGACAGGGAAAGAGACCCAGTACTTC.

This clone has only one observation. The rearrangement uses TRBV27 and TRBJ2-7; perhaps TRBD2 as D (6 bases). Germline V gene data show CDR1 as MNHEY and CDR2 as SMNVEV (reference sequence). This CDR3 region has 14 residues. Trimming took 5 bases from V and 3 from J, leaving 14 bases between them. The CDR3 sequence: CASSTWGVNYEQYF. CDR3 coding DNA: TGTGCCAGCAGTACTTGGGGGGTGAACTACGAGCAGTACTTC.

The CDR3 reads CASSYQGLAVNTGELFF. The CDR3 DNA reads TGCGCCAGCAGCTACCAAGGACTAGCGGTTAACACCGGGGAGCTGTTTTTT. This chain uses TRBV5-1 with TRBJ2-2; TRBD2 matches 10 bases. Germline V lookup: CDR1 SGHRS, CDR2 YFSETQ. CDR3 length: 17 residues. The V segment lost 3 bases and the J segment 2 bases; nucleotides outside the gene matches: 7.

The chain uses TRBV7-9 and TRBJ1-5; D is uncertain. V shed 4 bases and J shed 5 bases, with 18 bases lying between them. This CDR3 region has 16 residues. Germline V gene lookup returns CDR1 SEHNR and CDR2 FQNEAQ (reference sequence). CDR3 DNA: TGTGCCAGCAGCTCCAATGCAGGTTTCGGCGATCAGCCCCAGCATTTT. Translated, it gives CASSSNAGFGDQPQHF.

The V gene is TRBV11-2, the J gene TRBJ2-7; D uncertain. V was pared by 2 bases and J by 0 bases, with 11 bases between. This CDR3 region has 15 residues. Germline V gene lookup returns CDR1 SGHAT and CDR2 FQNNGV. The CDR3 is CASSLSSAHSYEQYF. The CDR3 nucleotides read TGTGCCAGCAGCTTATCCAGCGCACACTCCTACGAGCAGTACTTC.

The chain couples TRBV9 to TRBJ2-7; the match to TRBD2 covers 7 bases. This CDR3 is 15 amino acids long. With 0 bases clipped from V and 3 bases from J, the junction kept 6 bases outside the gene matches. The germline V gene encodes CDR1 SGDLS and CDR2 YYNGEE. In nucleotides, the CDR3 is TGTGCCAGCAGCGTAGGTGGGGGGGAAGACTACGAGCAGTACTTC. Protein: CASSVGGGEDYEQYF. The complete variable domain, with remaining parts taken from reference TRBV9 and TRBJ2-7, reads DSGVTQTPKHLITATGQRVTLRCSPRSGDLSVYWYQQSLDQGLQFLIQYYNGEERAKGNILERFSAQQFPDLHSELNLSSLELGDSALYFCASSVGGGEDYEQYFGPGTRLTVT.

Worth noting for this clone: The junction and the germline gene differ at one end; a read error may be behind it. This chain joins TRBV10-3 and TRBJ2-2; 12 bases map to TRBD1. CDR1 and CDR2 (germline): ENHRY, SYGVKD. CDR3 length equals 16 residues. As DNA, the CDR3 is TGTGCCATCAGCGAGTCGGGACAGGGGGCAGTCGGGGAGCTGTTTTTT. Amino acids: CAISESGQGAVGELFF.

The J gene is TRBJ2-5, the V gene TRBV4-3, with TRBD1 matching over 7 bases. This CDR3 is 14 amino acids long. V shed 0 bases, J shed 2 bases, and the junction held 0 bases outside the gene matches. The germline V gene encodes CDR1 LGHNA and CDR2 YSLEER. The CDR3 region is CASSQDRGQETQYF. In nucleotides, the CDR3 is TGCGCCAGCAGCCAAGACAGGGGGCAAGAGACCCAGTACTTC.